The sequence of this T cell receptor (beta chain) was determined in a study of control samples from healthy donors and cancer patients. Libraries were prepared by immunoSEQ multiplex PCR; TCRdb keeps only in-frame clonotypes and omits some of them. The data contain about 190,000 clones, about 90% of them singletons. The sample holds one count of this clone. The sequence derives from a man younger than 40 in good health. Sequencing was carried out using blood.

CDR3 bases: TGCAGTGCTAGTAGCGGCTTGATGAACACTGAAGCTTTCTTT. Its translation is CSASSGLMNTEAFF. The V call is TRBV20-1, the J call TRBJ1-1; D unresolved. The CDR3 consists of 14 residues. V gave up 3 bases and J gave up 0 bases, with 11 bases separating them. The germline gives CDR1 DFQATT, CDR2 SNEGSKA (reference sequence).